A single sample gave rise to the 7 T cell receptor beta chains below, sequenced in a study of yellow fever vaccine responses in identical twins. One entry per CDR3 protein results from TCRdb running MiXCR on the RT-PCR reads. The table shows 7,000 or so distinct CDR3 sequences, with around 84% occurring only once. Sample: T cells from blood (PBMCs), unsorted or a sorted subset (not recorded which), taken before or after yellow fever vaccination (not recorded which). Receptors originate from a woman aged 18 to 35 who received the yellow fever vaccine.

This rearrangement joins TRBV2 to TRBJ2-1; 12 bases are shared with TRBD2. The CDR3 has 15 residues. The J segment lost 8 bases and the V segment lost 2 bases, leaving 4 bases of the junction unmatched. In germline, CDR1 is SNHLY, CDR2 FYNNEI. The DNA for the CDR3 is TGTGCCAGCAGTGAACTAGCGGGAGGGTACGATGAGCAGTTCTTC. Translating gives CASSELAGGYDEQFF. Full variable domain (remainder filled in from reference TRBV2 and TRBJ2-1): EPEVTQTPSHQVTQMGQEVILRCVPISNHLYFYWYRQILGQKVEFLVSFYNNEISEKSEIFDDQFSVERPDGSNFTLKIRSTKLEDSAMYFCASSELAGGYDEQFFGPGTRLTVL.

The chain uses TRBV29-1 and TRBJ2-1; tentatively, D is TRBD1 (6 bases). CDR3 length: 13 amino acids. CDR1 SQVTM and CDR2 ANQGSEA come from the germline V gene. The V gene lost 4 bases and the J gene lost 2 bases, with 9 bases spanning the gap. The CDR3 is CSVGDKTYNEQFF. The CDR3 DNA follows: TGCAGCGTTGGGGACAAGACCTACAATGAGCAGTTCTTC.

The chain uses TRBV7-9 and TRBJ1-5; 9 bases line up with TRBD1. This CDR3 has 15 amino acids. V lost 5 bases to trimming and J lost 6 bases; unmatched junction nucleotides: 8. From germline, CDR1 is SEHNR and CDR2 FQNEAQ (reference sequence). The CDR3 DNA reads as TGTGCCAGCAGCAAACAGGGGGCGGGGAGTCAGCCCCAGCATTTT. This codes for CASSKQGAGSQPQHF.

The chain uses TRBV7-3 and TRBJ2-2, with D possibly being TRBD2 (5 bases). This CDR3 region has 14 residues. Germline CDR1 SGHTA, CDR2 FQGTGA. V was clipped by 8 bases and J by 9 bases, with 19 bases between them. The CDR3 sequence is CASLRESTSRELFF. In DNA, the CDR3 is TGTGCCAGCCTCCGGGAAAGTACGTCTCGGGAGCTGTTTTTT. Full variable domain (outside the CDR3, taken from reference TRBV7-3 and TRBJ2-2): GAGVSQTPSNKVTEKGKYVELRCDPISGHTALYWYRQSLGQGPEFLIYFQGTGAADDSGLPNDRFFAVRPEGSVSTLKIQRTERGDSAVYLCASLRESTSRELFFGEGSRLTVL.

V is TRBV19 and J is TRBJ2-7, with unresolved D. The V gene lost 4 bases and the J gene lost 0 bases, with 7 bases spanning the gap. The length of the CDR3 is 13 residues. Per the germline V gene, CDR1 is LNHDA and CDR2 is SQIVND (reference sequence). The CDR3 loop reads CASSNGPSYEQYF. The CDR3 nucleotides read TGTGCCAGTAGTAACGGGCCCTCCTACGAGCAGTACTTC.

This chain connects TRBV6-1 to TRBJ1-6; TRBD1 might be the D (5 bases). Germline CDR1 is MNHNS and CDR2 is SASEGT. The CDR3 has 18 residues. The ends were cut back, 7 bases at V and 0 bases at J, with 19 bases in the middle. This CDR3 reads CASMGGVPGSSYNSPLHF. In DNA form, the CDR3 reads TGTGCCAGCATGGGGGGTGTTCCGGGGAGCTCCTATAATTCACCCCTCCACTTT.

The chain employs TRBV10-3 and TRBJ2-7; TRBD2 is a possible D gene (6 bases). The CDR3 spans 13 residues. The germline V gene has CDR1 ENHRY and CDR2 SYGVKD. V dropped 4 bases and J dropped 3 bases, with 10 bases sitting between them. In DNA, the CDR3 is TGTGCCATCAGTGCGGGACTCGTCTACGAGCAGTACTTC. As protein: CAISAGLVYEQYF.